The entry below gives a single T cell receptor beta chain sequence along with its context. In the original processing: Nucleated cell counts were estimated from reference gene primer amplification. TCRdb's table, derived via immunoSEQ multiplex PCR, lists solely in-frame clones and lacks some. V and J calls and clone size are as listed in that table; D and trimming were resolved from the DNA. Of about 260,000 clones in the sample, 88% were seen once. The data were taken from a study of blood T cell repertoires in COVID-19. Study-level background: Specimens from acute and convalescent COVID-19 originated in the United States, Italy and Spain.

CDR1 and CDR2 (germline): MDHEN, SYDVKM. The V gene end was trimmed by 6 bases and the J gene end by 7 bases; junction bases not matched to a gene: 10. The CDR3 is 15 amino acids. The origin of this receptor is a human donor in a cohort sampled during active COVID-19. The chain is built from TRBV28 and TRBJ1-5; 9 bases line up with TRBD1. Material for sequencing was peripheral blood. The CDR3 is CASRPTGTGYQPQHF. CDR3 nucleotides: TGTGCCAGCAGACCCACCGGGACAGGGTACCAGCCCCAGCATTTT. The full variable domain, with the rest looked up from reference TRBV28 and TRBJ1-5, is DVKVTQSSRYLVKRTGEKVFLECVQDMDHENMFWYRQDPGLGLRLIYFSYDVKMKEKGDIPEGYSVSREKKERFSLILESASTNQTSMYLCASRPTGTGYQPQHFGDGTRLSIL.